The subject of this entry is one T cell receptor beta chain. Its target is unknown. Other DNA sequences in the sample encode the same CDR3. Trimming stripped 0 bases from V and 4 bases from J, with 4 bases between. This CDR3 has 12 residues. Germline-derived CDR1 and CDR2 are GTSNPN and SVGIG (reference sequence). The data originate from a study of metastatic and nonmetastatic thyroid tumors. Background on the study: Both malignant and benign thyroid patients supplied peripheral blood and tumor or nodule tissue samples, across which the repertoires of these patients were then compared.

Study-level results: Compared with benign nodules, malignant thyroid tumors were reported to have significantly higher TCR beta diversity in both blood and tumor.

TCRdb reprocessed the PCR reads via MiXCR. The sample includes around 38,000 clones, over 25% of them seen just once. Patients were all untreated before their thyroid surgery. This sequence joins TRBV30 and TRBJ1-3; D not resolved. The specimen was blood. The sequence derives from a male donor with papillary thyroid cancer or a benign thyroid nodule (not recorded which). Some clones in this sample may be carry-over from other donors' samples. The CDR3 DNA is TGTGCCTGGAGTGTCGGAGGAAACACCATATATTTT. Translation gives CAWSVGGNTIYF. The entire variable domain, with the rest obtained from reference TRBV30 and TRBJ1-3, is as follows: SQTIHQWPATLVQPVGSPLSLECTVEGTSNPNLYWYRQAAGRGLQLLFYSVGIGQISSEVPQNLSASRPQDRQFILSSKKLLLSDSGFYLCAWSVGGNTIYFGEGSWLTVV.